This is a list of T cell receptor beta chains from one sample in a study of blood T cell repertoires in COVID-19. The method was immunoSEQ multiplex PCR; TCRdb's version includes in-frame clones alone and lacks a portion of them. The repertoire has around 260,000 clones, less than 90% of them found once; the top ten carry under 4.5%. The sample taken for sequencing was peripheral blood. These receptors all come from a man between 60 and 75 years old who had recovered from COVID-19. The CDR3 runs from the conserved cysteine through the conserved F or W. D genes are given only for firm matches. Clone size appears in some rows only: once, few, many, or a class for an expanded clone.

NA | TRBJ1-2 | TRBV21-1 | NA | CASSKSSGYTF | TGTGCCAGCAGCAAATCGAGCGGCTACACCTTC
NA | TRBJ2-7 | TRBV2 | NA | CASSHDSNSYEQYF | TGTGCCAGCAGCCACGACTCGAACTCCTACGAGCAGTACTTC
NA | TRBJ1-5 | TRBV5-8 | NA | CASISGEQPQHF | TGTGCCAGCATCTCGGGGGAGCAGCCCCAGCATTTT
NA | TRBJ2-2 | TRBV9 | once | CASSLTASTGELFF | TGTGCCAGCAGCCTGACAGCATCGACCGGGGAGCTGTTTTTT
TRBD1 | TRBJ1-5 | TRBV5-6 | NA | CASSLGQGSGQPQHF | TGTGCCAGCAGCTTAGGACAGGGGAGTGGGCAGCCCCAGCATTTT
TRBD2 | TRBJ2-2 | TRBV5-1 | NA | CASSPSGGNTGELFF | TGCGCCAGCAGCCCCAGCGGGGGGAACACCGGGGAGCTGTTTTTT
TRBD2 | TRBJ2-7 | TRBV9 | NA | CASSVGTSESYEQYF | TGTGCCAGCAGCGTAGGGACTAGCGAATCCTACGAGCAGTACTTC
TRBD2 | TRBJ2-7 | TRBV7-2 | NA | CASSSRGGTSGGHFYEQYF | TGTGCCAGCAGCTCCAGAGGGGGAACTAGCGGGGGCCATTTCTACGAGCAGTACTTC
NA | TRBJ1-5 | TRBV4-2 | NA | CASSQVHSSNQPQHF | TGTGCCAGCAGCCAAGTACACAGTAGCAATCAGCCCCAGCATTTT
NA | TRBJ2-1 | TRBV2 | few | CASRVGSYNEQFF | TGTGCCAGCAGAGTCGGGTCCTACAATGAGCAGTTCTTC
TRBD2 | TRBJ2-5 | TRBV5-1 | once | CASSPTTSGGAGTQYF | TGCGCCAGCAGCCCGACGACTAGCGGGGGGGCAGGGACCCAGTACTTC
TRBD1 | TRBJ2-1 | TRBV6-1 | NA | CASSALGQGARNEQFF | TGTGCCAGCAGTGCTCTTGGACAGGGGGCGCGGAATGAGCAGTTCTTC
NA | TRBJ1-6 | TRBV19 | few | CASRNFATGTSSPLHF | TGTGCCAGTAGAAACTTCGCAACAGGGACGAGCTCACCCCTCCACTTT
TRBD1 | TRBJ2-2 | TRBV29-1 | NA | CSVAKGTGGGGELFF | TGCAGCGTTGCGAAAGGGACAGGGGGTGGCGGGGAGCTGTTTTTT
NA | TRBJ2-1 | TRBV12-5 | NA | CASGSRPGTYNEQFF | TGTGCTAGTGGTAGCCGTCCGGGGACCTACAATGAGCAGTTCTTC
NA | TRBJ1-3 | TRBV6-5 | NA | CASSYSAAVSGNTIYF | TGTGCCAGCAGTTACTCGGCGGCAGTCTCTGGAAACACCATATATTTT
NA | TRBJ2-7 | TRBV5-6 | NA | CASSLWGRDEQYF | TGTGCCAGCAGCTTGTGGGGGCGCGACGAGCAGTACTTC
TRBD1 | TRBJ2-3 | TRBV2 | NA | CASSQKRGGSTDTQYF | TGTGCCAGCAGTCAGAAGAGAGGGGGCTCCACAGATACGCAGTATTTT
NA | TRBJ2-2 | TRBV15 | NA | CATSRDSLGELFF | TGTGCCACCAGCAGAGATTCTCTCGGGGAGCTGTTTTTT
TRBD1 | TRBJ2-2 | TRBV4-1 | NA | CASQQGDTGELFF | TGCGCCAGCCAACAGGGGGACACCGGGGAGCTGTTTTTT
TRBD1 | TRBJ2-5 | TRBV5-4 | NA | CASSPREQTGQETQYF | TGTGCCAGCAGCCCCCGGGAACAGACAGGGCAAGAGACCCAGTACTTC
TRBD1 | TRBJ2-7 | TRBV2 | NA | CASSLEQGREQYF | TGTGCCAGCAGTCTCGAACAGGGGCGCGAGCAGTACTTC
NA | TRBJ2-5 | TRBV11-2 | NA | CASSQGLGGRGETQYF | TGTGCCAGCAGCCAGGGTCTGGGGGGAAGAGGAGAGACCCAGTACTTC
NA | TRBJ2-4 | TRBV5-8 | NA | CASSLSPGYPKNIQYF | TGTGCCAGCAGCTTGTCTCCAGGGTATCCCAAAAACATTCAGTACTTC
TRBD1 | TRBJ1-6 | TRBV19 | NA | CASTLDRGNSPLHF | TGTGCCAGTACCCTGGACAGGGGGAATTCACCCCTCCACTTT
TRBD1 | TRBJ1-4 | TRBV5-1 | NA | CASRQGATNEKLFF | TGCGCCAGCCGCCAGGGGGCAACTAATGAAAAACTGTTTTTT
TRBD1 | TRBJ2-3 | TRBV19 | NA | CASSMVHRGQADTQYF | TGTGCCAGTAGTATGGTCCACAGGGGGCAAGCAGATACGCAGTATTTT